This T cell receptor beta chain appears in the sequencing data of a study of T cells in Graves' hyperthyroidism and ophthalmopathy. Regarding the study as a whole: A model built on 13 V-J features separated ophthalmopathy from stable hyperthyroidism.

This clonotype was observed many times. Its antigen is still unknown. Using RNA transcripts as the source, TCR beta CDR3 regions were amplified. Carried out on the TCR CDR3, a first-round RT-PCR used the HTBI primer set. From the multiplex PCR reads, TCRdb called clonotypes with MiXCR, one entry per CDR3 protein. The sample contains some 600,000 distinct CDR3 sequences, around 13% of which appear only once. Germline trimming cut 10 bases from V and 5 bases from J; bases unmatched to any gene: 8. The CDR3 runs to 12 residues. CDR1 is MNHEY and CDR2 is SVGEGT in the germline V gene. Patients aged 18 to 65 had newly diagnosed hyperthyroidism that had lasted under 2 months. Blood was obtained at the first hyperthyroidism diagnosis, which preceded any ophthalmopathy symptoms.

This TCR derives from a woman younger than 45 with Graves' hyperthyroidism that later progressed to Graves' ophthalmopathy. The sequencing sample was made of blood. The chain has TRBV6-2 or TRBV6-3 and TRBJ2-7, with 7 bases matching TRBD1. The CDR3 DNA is TGTGCCATCCGGACAGGCAACCACGAGCAGTACTTC. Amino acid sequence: CAIRTGNHEQYF.